This entry lists 3 T cell receptor beta chains sequenced from one sample in a study of cytomegalovirus exposure and HLA in healthy donors. The PCR used 60 Vbeta and 13 Jbeta primers. Assay: immunoSEQ multiplex PCR; the TCRdb copy retains only in-frame clones and omits some. The specimen's table records 25,000 to 40,000 clones. The source material was PBMCs. The receptors derive from a woman aged 40 to 50 in good health and CMV-seropositive.

The chain links TRBV28 to TRBJ2-5; TRBD2 is a possible D gene (6 bases). Trimming cost V 5 bases and J 5 bases, with 15 bases left between them. Germline-derived CDR1 and CDR2 are MDHEN and SYDVKM. There are 14 residues in the CDR3. The CDR3 nucleotides are TGTGCCAGCAGTAGAGGGGAGGTCGTGGAGACCCAGTACTTC. It encodes CASSRGEVVETQYF.

The chain uses TRBV19 and TRBJ2-5; 9 nucleotides match TRBD1. Germline-derived CDR1 and CDR2 are LNHDA and SQIVND (reference sequence). V shed 8 bases and J 5 bases; nucleotides not matched to a gene: 12. The CDR3 spans 15 residues. CDR3 coding DNA: TGTGCCAGTTCGAATGGACAGGGGAGTTGGGAGACCCAGTACTTC. Translating gives CASSNGQGSWETQYF.

The chain employs TRBV5-1 and TRBJ2-7; no firm D call. Trimming cost V 0 bases and J 2 bases, with 12 bases left between them. Germline CDR1 reads SGHRS; CDR2 reads YFSETQ. The CDR3 is 15 residues long. The CDR3 is CASSLGLVGAYEQYF. CDR3 DNA sequence: TGCGCCAGCAGCTTGGGCCTCGTGGGCGCCTACGAGCAGTACTTC.